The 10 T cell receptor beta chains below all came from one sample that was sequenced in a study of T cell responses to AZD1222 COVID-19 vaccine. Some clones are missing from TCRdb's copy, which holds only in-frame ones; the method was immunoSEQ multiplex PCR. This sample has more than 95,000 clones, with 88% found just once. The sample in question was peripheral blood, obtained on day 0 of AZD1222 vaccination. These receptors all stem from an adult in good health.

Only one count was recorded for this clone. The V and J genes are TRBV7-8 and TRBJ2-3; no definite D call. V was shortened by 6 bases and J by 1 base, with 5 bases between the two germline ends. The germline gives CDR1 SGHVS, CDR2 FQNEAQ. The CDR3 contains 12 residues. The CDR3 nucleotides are TGTGCCAGCAGACTCCGCACAGATACGCAGTATTTT. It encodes CASRLRTDTQYF.

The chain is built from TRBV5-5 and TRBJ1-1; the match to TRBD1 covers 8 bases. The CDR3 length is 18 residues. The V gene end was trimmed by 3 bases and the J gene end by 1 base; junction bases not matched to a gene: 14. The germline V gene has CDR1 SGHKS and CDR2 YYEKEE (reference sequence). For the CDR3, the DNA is TGTGCCAGCAGCTCAGTAGGACAGGGACTTGCGCGGAACACTGAAGCTTTCTTT. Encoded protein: CASSSVGQGLARNTEAFF.

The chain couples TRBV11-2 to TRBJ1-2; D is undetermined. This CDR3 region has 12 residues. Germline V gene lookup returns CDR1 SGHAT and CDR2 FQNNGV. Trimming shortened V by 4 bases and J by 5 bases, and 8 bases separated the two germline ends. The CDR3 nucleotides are TGTGCCAGCAGCTCCAATCATTATGGCTACACCTTC. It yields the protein CASSSNHYGYTF.

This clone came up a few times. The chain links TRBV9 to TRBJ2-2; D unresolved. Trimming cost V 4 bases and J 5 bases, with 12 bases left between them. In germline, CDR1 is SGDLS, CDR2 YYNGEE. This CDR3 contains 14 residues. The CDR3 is CASSPSTRTGELFF. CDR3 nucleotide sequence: TGTGCCAGCAGCCCTTCAACGAGGACCGGGGAGCTGTTTTTT.

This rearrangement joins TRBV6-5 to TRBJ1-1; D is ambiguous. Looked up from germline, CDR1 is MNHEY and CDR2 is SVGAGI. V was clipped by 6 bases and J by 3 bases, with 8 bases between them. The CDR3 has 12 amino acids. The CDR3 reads CASRMGYTEAFF. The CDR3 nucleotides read TGTGCCAGCAGAATGGGGTACACTGAAGCTTTCTTT.

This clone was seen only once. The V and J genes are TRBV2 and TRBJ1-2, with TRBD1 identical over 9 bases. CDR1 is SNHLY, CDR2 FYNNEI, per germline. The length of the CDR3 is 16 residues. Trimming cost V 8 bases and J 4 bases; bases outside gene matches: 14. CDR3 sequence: CASYRQGVDGSYGYTF. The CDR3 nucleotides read TGTGCCAGCTATAGACAGGGGGTAGACGGTAGCTATGGCTACACCTTC. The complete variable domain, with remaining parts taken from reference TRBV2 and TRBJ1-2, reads EPEVTQTPSHQVTQMGQEVILRCVPISNHLYFYWYRQILGQKVEFLVSFYNNEISEKSEIFDDQFSVERPDGSNFTLKIRSTKLEDSAMYFCASYRQGVDGSYGYTFGSGTRLTVV.

The CDR3 is CASSGGQGYEQYF. The CDR3 coding sequence is TGCGCCAGCAGCGGGGGACAGGGCTACGAGCAGTACTTC. The chain has TRBV5-1 and TRBJ2-7; 9 bases map to TRBD1. Germline V CDR1 and CDR2: SGHRS, YFSETQ. This CDR3 spans 13 amino acids. The ends lost 4 bases at V and 3 bases at J; junction bases unmatched: 2.

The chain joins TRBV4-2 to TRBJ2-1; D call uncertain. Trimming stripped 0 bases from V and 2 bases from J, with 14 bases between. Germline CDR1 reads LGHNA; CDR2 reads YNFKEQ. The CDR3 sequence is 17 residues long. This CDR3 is CASSQDPALRAYNEQFF. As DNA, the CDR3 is TGTGCCAGCAGCCAAGATCCCGCTTTAAGGGCCTACAATGAGCAGTTCTTC.

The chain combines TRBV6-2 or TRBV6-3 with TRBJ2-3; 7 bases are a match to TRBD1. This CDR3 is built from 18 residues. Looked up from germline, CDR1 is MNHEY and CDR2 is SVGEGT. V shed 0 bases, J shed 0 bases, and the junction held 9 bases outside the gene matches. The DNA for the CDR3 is TGTGCCAGCAGTTACTCGATCCCAGGGGGAACTAGCACAGATACGCAGTATTTT. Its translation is CASSYSIPGGTSTDTQYF.

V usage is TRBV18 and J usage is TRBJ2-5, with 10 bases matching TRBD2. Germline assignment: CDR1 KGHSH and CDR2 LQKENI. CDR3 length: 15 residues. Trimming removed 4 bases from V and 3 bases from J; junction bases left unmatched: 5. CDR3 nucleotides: TGTGCCAGCTCACTCGGGCTAGCGGGAGAAGAGACCCAGTACTTC. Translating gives CASSLGLAGEETQYF. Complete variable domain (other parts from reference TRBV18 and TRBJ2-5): NAGVMQNPRHLVRRRGQEARLRCSPMKGHSHVYWYRQLPEEGLKFMVYLQKENIIDESGMPKERFSAEFPKEGPSILRIQQVVRGDSAAYFCASSLGLAGEETQYFGPGTRLLVL.